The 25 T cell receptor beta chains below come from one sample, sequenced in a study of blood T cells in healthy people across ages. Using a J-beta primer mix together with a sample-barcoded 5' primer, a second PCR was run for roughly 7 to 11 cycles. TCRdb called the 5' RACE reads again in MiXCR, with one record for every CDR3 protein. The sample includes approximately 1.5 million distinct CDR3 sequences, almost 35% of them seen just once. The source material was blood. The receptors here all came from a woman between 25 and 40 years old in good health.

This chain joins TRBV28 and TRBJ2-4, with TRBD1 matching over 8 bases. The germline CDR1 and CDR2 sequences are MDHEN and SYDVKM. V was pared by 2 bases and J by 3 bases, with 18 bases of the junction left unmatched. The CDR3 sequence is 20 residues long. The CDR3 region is CASSLPRDQGANPGKNIQYF. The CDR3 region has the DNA TGTGCCAGCAGTTTACCCCGAGACCAGGGGGCAAATCCAGGCAAAAACATTCAGTACTTC.

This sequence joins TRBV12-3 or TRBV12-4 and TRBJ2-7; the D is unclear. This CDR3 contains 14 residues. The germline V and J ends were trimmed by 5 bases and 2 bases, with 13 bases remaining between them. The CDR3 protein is CASSRDGPAYEQYF. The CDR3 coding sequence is TGTGCCAGCAGTCGTGACGGGCCAGCCTACGAGCAGTACTTC.

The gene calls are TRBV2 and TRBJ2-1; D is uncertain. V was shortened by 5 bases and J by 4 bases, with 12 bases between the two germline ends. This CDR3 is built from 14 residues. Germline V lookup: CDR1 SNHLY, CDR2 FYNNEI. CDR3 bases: TGTGCCAGCAGTACTGCTAGTTCGTACAATGAGCAGTTCTTC. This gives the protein CASSTASSYNEQFF.

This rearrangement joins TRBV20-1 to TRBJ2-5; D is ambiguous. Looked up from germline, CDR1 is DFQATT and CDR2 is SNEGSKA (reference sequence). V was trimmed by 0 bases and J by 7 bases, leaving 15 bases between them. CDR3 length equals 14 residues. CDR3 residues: CSARDRAVSWTQYF. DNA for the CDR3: TGCAGTGCTAGAGATCGGGCAGTCTCGTGGACCCAGTACTTC.

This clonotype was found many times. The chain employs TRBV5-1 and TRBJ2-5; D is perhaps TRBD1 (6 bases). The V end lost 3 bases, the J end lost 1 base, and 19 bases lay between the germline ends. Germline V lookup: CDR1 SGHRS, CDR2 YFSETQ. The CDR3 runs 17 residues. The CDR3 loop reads CASSSNAGESAQETQYF. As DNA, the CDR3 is TGCGCCAGCAGCTCCAACGCAGGGGAGTCCGCCCAAGAGACCCAGTACTTC.

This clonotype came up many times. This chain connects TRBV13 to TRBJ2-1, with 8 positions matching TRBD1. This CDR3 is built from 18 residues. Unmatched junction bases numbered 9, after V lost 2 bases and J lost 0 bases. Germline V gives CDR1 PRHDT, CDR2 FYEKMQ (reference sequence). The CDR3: CASSLRGQEIISYNEQFF. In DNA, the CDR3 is TGTGCCAGCAGCTTACGGGGACAGGAGATTATCTCCTACAATGAGCAGTTCTTC.

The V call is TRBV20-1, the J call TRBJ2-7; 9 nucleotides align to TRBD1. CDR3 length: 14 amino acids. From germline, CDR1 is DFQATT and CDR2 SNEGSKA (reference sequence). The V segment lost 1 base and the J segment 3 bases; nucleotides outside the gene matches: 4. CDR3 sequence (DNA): TGCAGTGCTAGAGCCGGACAGGGGAACTACGAGCAGTACTTC. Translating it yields CSARAGQGNYEQYF.

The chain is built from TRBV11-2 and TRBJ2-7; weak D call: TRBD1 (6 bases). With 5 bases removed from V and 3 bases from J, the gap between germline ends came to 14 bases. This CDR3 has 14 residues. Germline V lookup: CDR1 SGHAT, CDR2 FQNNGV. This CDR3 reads CASSHRDNLYEQYF. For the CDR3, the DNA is TGTGCCAGCAGCCACCGGGACAACCTCTACGAGCAGTACTTC.

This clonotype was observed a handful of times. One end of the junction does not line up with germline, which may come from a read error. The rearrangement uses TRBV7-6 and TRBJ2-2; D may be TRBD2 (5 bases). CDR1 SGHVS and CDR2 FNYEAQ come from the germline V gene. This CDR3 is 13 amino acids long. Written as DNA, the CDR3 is TGTGCCAGCAGCTTCACGAACACCGGGGAGCGGTTTTTT. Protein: CASSFTNTGERFF.

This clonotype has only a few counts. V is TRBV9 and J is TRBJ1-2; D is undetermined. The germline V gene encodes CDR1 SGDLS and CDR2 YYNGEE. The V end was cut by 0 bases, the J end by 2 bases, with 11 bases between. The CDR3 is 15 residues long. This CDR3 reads CASSVEEPGNYGYTF. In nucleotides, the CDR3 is TGTGCCAGCAGCGTAGAGGAACCGGGAAACTATGGCTACACCTTC.

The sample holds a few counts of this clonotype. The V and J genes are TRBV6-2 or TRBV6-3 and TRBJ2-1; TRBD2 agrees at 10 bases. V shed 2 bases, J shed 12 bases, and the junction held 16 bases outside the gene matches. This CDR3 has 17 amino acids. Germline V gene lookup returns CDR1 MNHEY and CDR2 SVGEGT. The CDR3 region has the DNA TGTGCCAGCAGTTACAACCCGTGGACTAGCGGAAGGGTGGGGCAGTTCTTC. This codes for CASSYNPWTSGRVGQFF.

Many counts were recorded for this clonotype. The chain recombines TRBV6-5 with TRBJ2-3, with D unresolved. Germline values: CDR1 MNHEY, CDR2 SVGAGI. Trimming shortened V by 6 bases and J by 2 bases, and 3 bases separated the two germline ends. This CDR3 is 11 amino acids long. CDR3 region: CASRITDTQYF. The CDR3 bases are TGTGCCAGCAGGATCACAGATACGCAGTATTTT.

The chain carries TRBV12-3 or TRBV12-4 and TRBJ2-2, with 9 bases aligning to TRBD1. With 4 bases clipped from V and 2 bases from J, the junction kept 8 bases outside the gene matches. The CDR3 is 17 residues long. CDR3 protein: CASSSGTGLINTGELFF. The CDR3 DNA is TGTGCCAGCAGTTCCGGGACAGGGTTGATAAACACCGGGGAGCTGTTTTTT.

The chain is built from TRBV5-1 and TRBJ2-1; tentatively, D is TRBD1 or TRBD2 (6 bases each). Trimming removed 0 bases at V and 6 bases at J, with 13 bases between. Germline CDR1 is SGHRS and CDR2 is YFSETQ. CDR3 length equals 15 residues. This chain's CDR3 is CASSLGRDISNEQFF. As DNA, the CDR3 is TGCGCCAGCAGCTTGGGGCGGGACATTAGCAATGAGCAGTTCTTC.

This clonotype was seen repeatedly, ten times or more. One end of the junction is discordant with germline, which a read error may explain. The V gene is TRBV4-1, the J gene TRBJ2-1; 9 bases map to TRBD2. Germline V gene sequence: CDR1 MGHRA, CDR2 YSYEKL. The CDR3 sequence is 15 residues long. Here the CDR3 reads CASSQALAGYNEQFF. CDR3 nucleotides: TGTGCCAGCAGCCAGGCGCTAGCGGGGTACAATGAGCAGTTCTTC.

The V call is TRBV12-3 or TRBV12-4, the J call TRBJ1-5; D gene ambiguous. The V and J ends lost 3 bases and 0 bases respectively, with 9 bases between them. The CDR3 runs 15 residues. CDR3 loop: CASSLRPTSNQPQHF. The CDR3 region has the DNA TGTGCCAGCAGTTTGCGGCCAACTAGCAATCAGCCCCAGCATTTT.

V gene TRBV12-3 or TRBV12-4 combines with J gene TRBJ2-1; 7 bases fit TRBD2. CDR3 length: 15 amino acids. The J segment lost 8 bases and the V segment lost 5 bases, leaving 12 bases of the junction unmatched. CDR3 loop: CASSPGLIRRDEQFF. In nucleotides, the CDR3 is TGTGCCAGCAGTCCGGGACTAATCCGGCGCGATGAGCAGTTCTTC.

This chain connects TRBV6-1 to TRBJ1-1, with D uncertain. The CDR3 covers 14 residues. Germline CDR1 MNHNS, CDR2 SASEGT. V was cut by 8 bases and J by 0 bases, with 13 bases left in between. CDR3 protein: CASGRSSLNTEAFF. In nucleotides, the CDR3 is TGTGCCAGCGGCAGGAGTAGTTTGAACACTGAAGCTTTCTTT.

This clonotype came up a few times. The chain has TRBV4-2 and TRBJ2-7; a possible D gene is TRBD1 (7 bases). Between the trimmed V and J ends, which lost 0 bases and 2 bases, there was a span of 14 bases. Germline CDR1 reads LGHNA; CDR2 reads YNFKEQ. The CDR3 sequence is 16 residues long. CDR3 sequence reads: CASSQDLAGGTYEQYF. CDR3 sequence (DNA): TGTGCCAGCAGCCAAGACCTTGCAGGGGGGACCTACGAGCAGTACTTC.

The CDR3 DNA sequence: TGTGCCAGCAGTTTATCTACCTCGTCCGGGAGGGACTCCTACGAGCAGTACTTC. Its translation is CASSLSTSSGRDSYEQYF. This chain links TRBV28 with TRBJ2-7, with 8 bases lining up with TRBD2. This CDR3 spans 18 amino acids. CDR1 is MDHEN, CDR2 SYDVKM, per germline. The V and J ends lost 1 base and 0 bases, in that order; junction bases with no gene match: 11.

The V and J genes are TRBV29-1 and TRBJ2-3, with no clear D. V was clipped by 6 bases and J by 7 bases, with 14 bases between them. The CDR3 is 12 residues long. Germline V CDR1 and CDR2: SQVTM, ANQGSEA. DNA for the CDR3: TGCAGCGTCCCCCAGCACGAATATACGCAGTATTTT. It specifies CSVPQHEYTQYF.

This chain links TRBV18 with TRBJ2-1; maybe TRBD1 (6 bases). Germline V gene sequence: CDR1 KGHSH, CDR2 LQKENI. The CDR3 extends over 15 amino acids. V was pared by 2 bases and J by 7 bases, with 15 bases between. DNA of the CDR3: TGTGCCAGCTCACCATCTTTGGCAGGGGAGAATGAGCAGTTCTTC. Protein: CASSPSLAGENEQFF.

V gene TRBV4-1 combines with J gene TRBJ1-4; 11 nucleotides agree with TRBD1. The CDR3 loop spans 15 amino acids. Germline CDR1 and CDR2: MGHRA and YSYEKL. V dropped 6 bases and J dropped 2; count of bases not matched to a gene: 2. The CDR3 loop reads CASRRDRGTNEKLFF. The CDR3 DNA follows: TGCGCCAGCAGACGGGACAGGGGGACTAATGAAAAACTGTTTTTT.

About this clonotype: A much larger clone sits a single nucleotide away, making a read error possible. As DNA, the CDR3 is TGTACCAGCAGCCAGGATACTAGCGGGTCCTACGAGCAGTACTTC. Translated, it gives CTSSQDTSGSYEQYF. J is TRBJ2-7 and V is TRBV3-1; 9 nucleotides line up with TRBD2. Looked up from germline, CDR1 is LGHDT and CDR2 is YNNKEL (reference sequence). CDR3 length equals 15 residues.

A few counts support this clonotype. The CDR3 here is CASSALSGTMKICGYTF. Written as DNA, the CDR3 is TGTGCCAGCAGTGCTCTCTCAGGGACCATGAAAATTTGTGGCTACACCTTC. The chain couples TRBV6-4 to TRBJ1-2, with D tentatively TRBD1 (5 bases). The CDR3 consists of 17 residues. Per the germline V gene, CDR1 is MRHNA and CDR2 is SNTAGT. V lost 4 bases and J lost 7, with 25 bases in between.